This passage covers 9 T cell receptor beta chains from one sample sequenced in a study of technical replicates of blood from a handful of donors. Libraries were prepared by immunoSEQ multiplex PCR; TCRdb keeps only in-frame clonotypes and omits some of them. The data hold tens of thousands of clones, with 90% observed a single time. Sequenced input: PBMCs. The receptor source for this set is a human donor in good health. Some clones in this sample may be carry-over from other donors' samples.

J is TRBJ1-5 and V is TRBV29-1, with TRBD1 matching over 8 bases. V dropped 7 bases and J dropped 2; count of bases not matched to a gene: 4. CDR1 is SQVTM, CDR2 ANQGSEA, per germline. This CDR3 is built from 13 residues. The CDR3 here is CSAGGEGNQPQHF. Written as DNA, the CDR3 is TGCAGCGCAGGGGGCGAGGGCAATCAGCCCCAGCATTTT. The variable domain in full, completed from reference TRBV29-1 and TRBJ1-5, reads SAVISQKPSRDICQRGTSLTIQCQVDSQVTMMFWYRQQPGQSLTLIATANQGSEATYESGFVIDKFPISRPNLTFSTLTVSNMSPEDSSIYLCSAGGEGNQPQHFGDGTRLSIL.

CDR3 loop: CASSQDREGGDEQFF. For the CDR3, the DNA is TGTGCCAGCAGCCAAGATAGAGAAGGGGGCGATGAGCAGTTCTTC. This chain connects TRBV4-2 to TRBJ2-1, with 7 bases matching TRBD1. The V segment lost 0 bases and the J segment 8 bases; nucleotides outside the gene matches: 7. The CDR3 has 15 residues. Germline CDR1 is LGHNA and CDR2 is YNFKEQ.

V usage is TRBV5-6 and J usage is TRBJ1-3, with TRBD1 matching 8 bases. The length of the CDR3 is 18 residues. CDR1 and CDR2 (germline): SGHDT, YYEEEE. J was trimmed by 0 bases and V by 4 bases; bases with no gene match: 12. In DNA, the CDR3 is TGTGCCAGCAGCAGAGACAGGGGCCCGGGGCTCTCTGGAAACACCATATATTTT. It translates to CASSRDRGPGLSGNTIYF.

This clone was observed a single time. The chain uses TRBV30 and TRBJ2-2; no definite D call. Between the trimmed V and J ends, which lost 8 bases and 4 bases, there was a span of 11 bases. The CDR3 loop spans 12 amino acids. Germline lookup yields CDR1 GTSNPN and CDR2 SVGIG (reference sequence). CDR3 coding DNA: TGTGCCCACGACCGGGTCACCGGGGAGCTGTTTTTT. This gives the protein CAHDRVTGELFF.

The chain carries TRBV9 and TRBJ2-2, with 8 positions matching TRBD2. This CDR3 has 17 residues. Germline trimming cut 4 bases from V and 3 bases from J; bases unmatched to any gene: 11. Germline V gene lookup returns CDR1 SGDLS and CDR2 YYNGEE. The CDR3 region is CASSSSSGWIYTGELFF. The DNA for the CDR3 is TGTGCCAGCAGCAGTTCTAGCGGGTGGATATACACCGGGGAGCTGTTTTTT. Full variable domain (remainder filled in from reference TRBV9 and TRBJ2-2): DSGVTQTPKHLITATGQRVTLRCSPRSGDLSVYWYQQSLDQGLQFLIQYYNGEERAKGNILERFSAQQFPDLHSELNLSSLELGDSALYFCASSSSSGWIYTGELFFGEGSRLTVL.

The rearrangement links TRBV5-3 to TRBJ1-4, with D tentatively TRBD1 (5 bases). TRBV5-3 is flagged as an ORF with uncertain function. The ends were cut back, 0 bases at V and 3 bases at J, with 6 bases in the middle. This CDR3 has 14 amino acids. CDR3 loop: CARSLAGANEKLFF. The CDR3, as DNA: TGTGCCAGAAGCTTGGCGGGGGCTAATGAAAAACTGTTTTTT.

V is TRBV5-1 and J is TRBJ2-3; the D is unclear. The V gene lost 4 bases and the J gene lost 2 bases, with 14 bases spanning the gap. The CDR3 is 15 amino acids. CDR1 is SGHRS and CDR2 is YFSETQ in the germline V gene. CDR3 amino acids: CASSMSASLTDTQYF. As DNA, the CDR3 is TGCGCCAGCAGCATGAGCGCCAGCCTCACAGATACGCAGTATTTT.

The CDR3 sequence is CASSGQVGNTIYF. In nucleotides, the CDR3 is TGTGCCAGCAGCGGACAGGTCGGAAACACCATATATTTT. The chain uses TRBV6-1 and TRBJ1-3; 7 bases are a match to TRBD1. The CDR3 runs to 13 residues. Germline V lookup: CDR1 MNHNS, CDR2 SASEGT. Trimming cost V 6 bases and J 4 bases; bases outside gene matches: 3.

The chain is built from TRBV4-2 and TRBJ2-7; 9 positions match TRBD2. CDR3 length: 18 residues. The junction had 12 bases not matched to a gene; V was cut back by 0 bases and J by 3 bases. Germline V gene data show CDR1 as LGHNA and CDR2 as YNFKEQ. The CDR3 loop reads CASSQEGGGGRAVYEQYF. The CDR3 bases are TGTGCCAGCAGCCAAGAAGGAGGGGGCGGGAGGGCCGTCTACGAGCAGTACTTC.